This T cell receptor beta chain was sequenced in a study of response to subunit inactivated influenza vaccine. Study results and limitations: Authors suggested each seasonal flu vaccination may recruit only limited numbers of new T cells.

In its sample, this clonotype was seen a few times. The antigen is unknown. From the RT-PCR reads, TCRdb called clonotypes with MiXCR, one entry per CDR3 protein. The table records 550,000 to 600,000 distinct CDR3 sequences, about 11% of them present only once. Trimming cost V 1 base and J 9 bases, with 1 base left between them. Per germline, CDR1 LGHDT and CDR2 YNNKEL (reference sequence). The CDR3 consists of 10 residues. The source material was PBMCs from blood, sampled on the day of vaccination. This TCR came from a man in his fifties who received an inactivated influenza vaccine. The chain joins TRBV3-1 to TRBJ2-1; D uncertain. The CDR3 region is CASSQGEQFF. CDR3 bases: TGTGCCAGCAGCCAAGGTGAGCAGTTCTTC.